The sequence of this TCR beta chain was determined in a study of T-cell memory formation after mild COVID-19. Study-level information: Largely, the TCR clusters proved donor specific.

Whole-study findings and limits: Clones that contracted clustered mainly in CM and EM if CD4+ and in EMRA if CD8+.

There are many counts of this clonotype. Its antigen remains unidentified. TCRalpha and TCRbeta libraries used 5'RACE with constant-segment primers and UMIs. From the 5' RACE reads, TCRdb called clonotypes with MiXCR, one entry per CDR3 protein. The table lists 450,000 or so distinct CDR3 sequences, approximately 23% of them singletons. CDR3 length: 19 residues. V was pared by 2 bases and J by 2 bases, with 14 bases of the junction left unmatched. Germline V gives CDR1 SGHNT, CDR2 YYREEE (reference sequence). The chain carries TRBV5-4 and TRBJ2-3; 10 nucleotides line up with TRBD2. Sequencing was performed on PBMCs or a T cell subset sorted from them (not recorded which). This TCR derives from an adult woman who had mild COVID-19 (a few samples of this study predate the infection). Cell type and time point are not known. CDR3 bases: TGTGCCAGCAGCTTTGACGTAGCGGGGGGCCGTGTGGACACAGATACGCAGTATTTT. This translates into CASSFDVAGGRVDTDTQYF.